There are many counts of the clone carrying this TCR beta chain. Not enrolled were patients with uncontrolled infection, other autoimmune disease, pregnancy or lactation. This sample is drawn from a study of T cells in Graves' hyperthyroidism and ophthalmopathy. The investigators amplified TCR beta CDR3 regions from RNA transcripts. During a first-round RT-PCR of the TCR CDR3, the HTBI primer set was used. TCRdb reanalysed the multiplex PCR reads using MiXCR and keeps one entry per CDR3 protein. The table has hundreds of thousands of distinct CDR3 sequences, roughly 15% seen once; the top ten hold around 12%. The source material was blood. The source is a woman between 50 and 59 years old with Graves' ophthalmopathy.

The CDR3 nucleotides are TGCGCCAGCAGCATACTAGCGGGAGGCCGAGCCTACAATGAGCAGTTCTTC. This encodes CASSILAGGRAYNEQFF. The chain uses TRBV4-1 and TRBJ2-1, with 12 bases that match TRBD2. The CDR3 spans 17 residues. Germline assignment: CDR1 MGHRA and CDR2 YSYEKL. After removal of 5 bases from V and 2 bases from J, the junction contained 7 bases not matched to a gene.